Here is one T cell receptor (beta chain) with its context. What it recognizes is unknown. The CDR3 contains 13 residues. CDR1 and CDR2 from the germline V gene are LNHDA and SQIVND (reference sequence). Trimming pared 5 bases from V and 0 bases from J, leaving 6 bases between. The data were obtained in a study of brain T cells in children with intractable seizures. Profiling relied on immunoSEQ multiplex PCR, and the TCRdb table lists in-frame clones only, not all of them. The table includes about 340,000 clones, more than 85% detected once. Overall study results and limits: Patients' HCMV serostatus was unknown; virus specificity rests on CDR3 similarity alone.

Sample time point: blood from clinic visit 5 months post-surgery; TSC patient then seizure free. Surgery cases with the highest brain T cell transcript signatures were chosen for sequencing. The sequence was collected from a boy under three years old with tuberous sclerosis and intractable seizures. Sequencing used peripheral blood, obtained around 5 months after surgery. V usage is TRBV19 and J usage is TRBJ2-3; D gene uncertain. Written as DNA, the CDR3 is TGTGCCAGTAGTCCCGTTAGCACAGATACGCAGTATTTT. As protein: CASSPVSTDTQYF.